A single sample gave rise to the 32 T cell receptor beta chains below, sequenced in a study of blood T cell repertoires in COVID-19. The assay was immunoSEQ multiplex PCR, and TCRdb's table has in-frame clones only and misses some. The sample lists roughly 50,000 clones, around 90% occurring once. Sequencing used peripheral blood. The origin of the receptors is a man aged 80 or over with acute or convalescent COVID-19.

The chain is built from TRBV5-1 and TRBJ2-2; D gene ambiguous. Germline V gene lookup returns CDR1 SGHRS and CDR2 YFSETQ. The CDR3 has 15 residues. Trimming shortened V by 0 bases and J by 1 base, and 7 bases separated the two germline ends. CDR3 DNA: TGCGCCAGCAGCTTGGCCGAGAAGAACACCGGGGAGCTGTTTTTT. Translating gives CASSLAEKNTGELFF. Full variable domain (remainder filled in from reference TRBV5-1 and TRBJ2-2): KAGVTQTPRYLIKTRGQQVTLSCSPISGHRSVSWYQQTPGQGLQFLFEYFSETQRNKGNFPGRFSGRQFSNSRSEMNVSTLELGDSALYLCASSLAEKNTGELFFGEGSRLTVL.

CDR3 sequence: CASSRVAGWGYGYTF. The CDR3 bases are TGTGCCAGCAGCCGCGTGGCGGGGTGGGGCTATGGCTACACCTTC. The chain is built from TRBV14 and TRBJ1-2; no reliable D call. The ends were cut back, 4 bases at V and 4 bases at J, with 16 bases in the middle. CDR1 is SGHDN and CDR2 is FVKESK in the germline V gene. The CDR3 length is 15 residues.

Written as DNA, the CDR3 is TGTGCCAGCTTTGGCGGTGGGAATCAGCCCCAGCATTTT. Protein product: CASFGGGNQPQHF. V usage is TRBV28 and J usage is TRBJ1-5; D gene ambiguous. The CDR3 sequence is 13 residues long. From germline, CDR1 is MDHEN and CDR2 SYDVKM. Trimming removed 8 bases at V and 4 bases at J, with 12 bases between.

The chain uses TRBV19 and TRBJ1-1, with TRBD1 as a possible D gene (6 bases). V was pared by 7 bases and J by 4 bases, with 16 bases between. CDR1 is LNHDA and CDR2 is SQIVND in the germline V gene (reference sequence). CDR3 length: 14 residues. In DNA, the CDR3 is TGTGCCAGTACAACAGGGAGGGAGGGCACTGAAGCTTTCTTT. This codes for CASTTGREGTEAFF. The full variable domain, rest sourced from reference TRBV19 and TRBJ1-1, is DGGITQSPKYLFRKEGQNVTLSCEQNLNHDAMYWYRQDPGQGLRLIYYSQIVNDFQKGDIAEGYSVSREKKESFPLTVTSAQKNPTAFYLCASTTGREGTEAFFGQGTRLTVV.

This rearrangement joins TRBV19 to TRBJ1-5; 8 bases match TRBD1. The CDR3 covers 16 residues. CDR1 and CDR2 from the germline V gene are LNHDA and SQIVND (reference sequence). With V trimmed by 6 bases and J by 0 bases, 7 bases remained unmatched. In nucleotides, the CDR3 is TGTGCCAGTAGCCACGACAGGGGTGATAGCAATCAGCCCCAGCATTTT. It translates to CASSHDRGDSNQPQHF.

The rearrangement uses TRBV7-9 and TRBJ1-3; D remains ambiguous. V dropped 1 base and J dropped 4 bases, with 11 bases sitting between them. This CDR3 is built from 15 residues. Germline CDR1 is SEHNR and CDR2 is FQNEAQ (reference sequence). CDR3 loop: CASSLGESRGNTIYF. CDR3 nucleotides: TGTGCCAGCAGCTTAGGGGAGTCCAGGGGAAACACCATATATTTT.

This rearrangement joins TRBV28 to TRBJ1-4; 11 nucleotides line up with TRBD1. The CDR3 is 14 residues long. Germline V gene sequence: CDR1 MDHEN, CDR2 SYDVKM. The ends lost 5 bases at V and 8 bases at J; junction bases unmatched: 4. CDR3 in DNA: TGTGCCAGCAGTCTGGGACAGGGGGGAGAAAAACTGTTTTTT. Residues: CASSLGQGGEKLFF.

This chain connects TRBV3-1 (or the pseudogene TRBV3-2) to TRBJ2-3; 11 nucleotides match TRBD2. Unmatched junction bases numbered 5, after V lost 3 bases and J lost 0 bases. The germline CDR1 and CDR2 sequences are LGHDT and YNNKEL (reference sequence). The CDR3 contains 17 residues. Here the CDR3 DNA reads TGTGCCAGCAGCCAGGGGAGACTAGCGGGGAGCACAGATACGCAGTATTTT. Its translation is CASSQGRLAGSTDTQYF.

As DNA, the CDR3 is TGCGCCAGCAGCCGTAAGGACAGACCCTTAGGGAATGAGCAGTTCTTC. Residues: CASSRKDRPLGNEQFF. This chain connects TRBV5-1 to TRBJ2-1, with D possibly matching TRBD1 (6 bases). V was pared by 4 bases and J by 7 bases, with 21 bases between. The CDR3 consists of 16 residues. The germline CDR1 and CDR2 sequences are SGHRS and YFSETQ. The variable domain in full, completed from reference TRBV5-1 and TRBJ2-1, reads KAGVTQTPRYLIKTRGQQVTLSCSPISGHRSVSWYQQTPGQGLQFLFEYFSETQRNKGNFPGRFSGRQFSNSRSEMNVSTLELGDSALYLCASSRKDRPLGNEQFFGPGTRLTVL.

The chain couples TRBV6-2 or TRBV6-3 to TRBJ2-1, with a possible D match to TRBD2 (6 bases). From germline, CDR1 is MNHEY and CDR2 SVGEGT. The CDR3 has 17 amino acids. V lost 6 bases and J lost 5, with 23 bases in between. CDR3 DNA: TGTGCCAGCAGCTCCCAACACCCCCTGACTAGAAACAATGAGCAGTTCTTC. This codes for CASSSQHPLTRNNEQFF.

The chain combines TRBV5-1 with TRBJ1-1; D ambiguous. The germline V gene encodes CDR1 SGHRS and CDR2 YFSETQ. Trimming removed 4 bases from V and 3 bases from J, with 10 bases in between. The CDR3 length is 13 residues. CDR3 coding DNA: TGCGCCAGCAGCCTGGGGTCGGACACTGAAGCTTTCTTT. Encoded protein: CASSLGSDTEAFF.

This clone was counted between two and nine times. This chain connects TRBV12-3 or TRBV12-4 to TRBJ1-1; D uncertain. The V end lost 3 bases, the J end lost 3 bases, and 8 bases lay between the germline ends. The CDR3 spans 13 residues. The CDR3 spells CASSLGTHTEAFF. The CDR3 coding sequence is TGTGCCAGCAGTTTGGGCACACACACTGAAGCTTTCTTT.

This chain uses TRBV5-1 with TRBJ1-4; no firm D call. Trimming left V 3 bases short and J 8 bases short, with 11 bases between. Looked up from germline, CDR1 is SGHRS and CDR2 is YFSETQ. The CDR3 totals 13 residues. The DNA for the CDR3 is TGCGCCAGCAGCTCGGGGATAGAGGAAAAACTGTTTTTT. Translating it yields CASSSGIEEKLFF.

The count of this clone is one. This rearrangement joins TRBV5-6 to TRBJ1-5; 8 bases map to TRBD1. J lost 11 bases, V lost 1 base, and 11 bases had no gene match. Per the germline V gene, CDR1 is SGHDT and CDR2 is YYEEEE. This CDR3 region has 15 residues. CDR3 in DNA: TGTGCCAGCAGCTTGCTGGGGCAGGGGGCCGCGGCCCAGCATTTT. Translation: CASSLLGQGAAAQHF.

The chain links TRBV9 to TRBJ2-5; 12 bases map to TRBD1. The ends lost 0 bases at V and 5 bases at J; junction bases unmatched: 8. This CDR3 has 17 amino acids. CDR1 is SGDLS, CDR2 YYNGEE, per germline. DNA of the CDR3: TGTGCCAGCAGCGTAGATTTCGGGACAGGGGGCTTGGAGACCCAGTACTTC. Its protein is CASSVDFGTGGLETQYF.

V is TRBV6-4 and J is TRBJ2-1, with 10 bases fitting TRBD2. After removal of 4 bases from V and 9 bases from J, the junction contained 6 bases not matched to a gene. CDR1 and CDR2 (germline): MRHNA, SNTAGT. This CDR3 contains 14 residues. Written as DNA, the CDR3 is TGTGCCAGCAGTGCACTAGCGGGGTCAGGTGAGCAGTTCTTC. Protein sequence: CASSALAGSGEQFF.

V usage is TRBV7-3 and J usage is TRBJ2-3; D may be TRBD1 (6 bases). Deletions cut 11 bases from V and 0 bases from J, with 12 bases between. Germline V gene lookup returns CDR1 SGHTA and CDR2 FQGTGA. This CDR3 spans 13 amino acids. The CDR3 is CACGQTSTDTQYF. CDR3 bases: TGTGCCTGTGGACAGACTAGCACAGATACGCAGTATTTT.

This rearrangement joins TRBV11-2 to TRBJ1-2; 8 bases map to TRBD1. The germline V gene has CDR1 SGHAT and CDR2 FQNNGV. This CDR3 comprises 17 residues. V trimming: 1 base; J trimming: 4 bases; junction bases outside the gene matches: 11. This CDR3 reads CASSLGIRGRIGYGYTF. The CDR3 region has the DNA TGTGCCAGCAGCTTAGGAATCAGGGGGCGGATAGGCTATGGCTACACCTTC.

CDR3 residues: CASSLEGWGGGYTF. As DNA, the CDR3 is TGTGCCAGCAGCTTAGAGGGGTGGGGAGGAGGCTACACCTTC. V is TRBV7-2 and J is TRBJ1-2; possible D gene TRBD1, 5 bases. Germline-derived CDR1 and CDR2 are SGHTA and FQGNSA. The CDR3 is 14 residues long. V gave up 1 base and J gave up 8 bases, with 14 bases separating them.

The CDR3 sequence: CASSMGLAGAEQYF. CDR3 in DNA: TGTGCCAGCTCCATGGGGCTAGCGGGGGCCGAGCAGTACTTC. This sequence joins TRBV18 and TRBJ2-7; 10 nucleotides match TRBD2. Germline CDR1 reads KGHSH; CDR2 reads LQKENI. V dropped 6 bases and J dropped 6; count of bases not matched to a gene: 8. The CDR3 has 14 residues.

The CDR3 coding sequence is TGTGCCAGCAGTGTGGACTCTCACAATGAGCAGTTCTTC. It yields the protein CASSVDSHNEQFF. The gene calls are TRBV2 and TRBJ2-1; perhaps TRBD2 as D (5 bases). Germline CDR1 reads SNHLY; CDR2 reads FYNNEI. Trimming removed 4 bases at V and 5 bases at J, with 9 bases between. The CDR3 is 13 amino acids.

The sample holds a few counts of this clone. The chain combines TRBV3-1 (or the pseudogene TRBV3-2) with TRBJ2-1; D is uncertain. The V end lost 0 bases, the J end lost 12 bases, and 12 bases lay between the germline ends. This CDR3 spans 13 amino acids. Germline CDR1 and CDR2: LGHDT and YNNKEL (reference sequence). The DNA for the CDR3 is TGTGCCAGCAGCCAAGAGGCCCTAGATAGGCAGTTCTTC. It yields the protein CASSQEALDRQFF.

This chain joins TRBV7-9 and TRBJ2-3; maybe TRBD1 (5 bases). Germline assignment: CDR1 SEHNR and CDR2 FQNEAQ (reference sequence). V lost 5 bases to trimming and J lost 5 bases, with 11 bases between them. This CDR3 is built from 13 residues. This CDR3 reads CASSALRVDTQYF. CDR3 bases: TGTGCCAGCAGCGCGCTCAGGGTAGATACGCAGTATTTT.

Written as DNA, the CDR3 is TGTGCCAGTAGTGCCCGGACAGGGGGTCAAGAGACCCAGTACTTC. Amino acid sequence: CASSARTGGQETQYF. The chain is built from TRBV19 and TRBJ2-5; 10 bases fit TRBD1. The CDR3 runs to 15 residues. The trim removed 5 bases at V and 2 bases at J, leaving 5 bases unmatched. CDR1 is LNHDA and CDR2 is SQIVND in the germline V gene (reference sequence).

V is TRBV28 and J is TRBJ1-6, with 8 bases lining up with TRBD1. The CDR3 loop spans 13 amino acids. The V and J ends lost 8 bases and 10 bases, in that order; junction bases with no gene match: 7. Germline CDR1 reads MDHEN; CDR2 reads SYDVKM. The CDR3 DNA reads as TGTGCCAGCGTCACAGGGGGAGACTCACCCCTCCACTTT. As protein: CASVTGGDSPLHF.

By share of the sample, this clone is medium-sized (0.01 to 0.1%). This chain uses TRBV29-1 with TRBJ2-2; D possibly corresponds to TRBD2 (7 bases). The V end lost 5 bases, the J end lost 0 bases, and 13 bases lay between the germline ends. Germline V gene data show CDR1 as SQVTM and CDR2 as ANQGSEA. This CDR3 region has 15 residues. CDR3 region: CSVYKGGPNTGELFF. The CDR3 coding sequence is TGCAGCGTTTACAAGGGGGGGCCGAACACCGGGGAGCTGTTTTTT.

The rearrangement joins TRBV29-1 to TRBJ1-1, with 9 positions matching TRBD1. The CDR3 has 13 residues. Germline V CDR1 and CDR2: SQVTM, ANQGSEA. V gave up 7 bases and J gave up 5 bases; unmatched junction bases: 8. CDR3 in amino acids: CSAGQGRGTEAFF. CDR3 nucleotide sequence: TGCAGCGCAGGACAGGGGAGGGGAACTGAAGCTTTCTTT.

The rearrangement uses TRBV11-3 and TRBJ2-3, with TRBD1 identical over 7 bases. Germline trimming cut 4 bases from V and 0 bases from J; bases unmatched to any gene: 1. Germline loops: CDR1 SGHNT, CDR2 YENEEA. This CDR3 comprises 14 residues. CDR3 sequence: CASSSQGSTDTQYF. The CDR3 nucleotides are TGTGCCAGCAGCTCACAGGGGAGCACAGATACGCAGTATTTT.

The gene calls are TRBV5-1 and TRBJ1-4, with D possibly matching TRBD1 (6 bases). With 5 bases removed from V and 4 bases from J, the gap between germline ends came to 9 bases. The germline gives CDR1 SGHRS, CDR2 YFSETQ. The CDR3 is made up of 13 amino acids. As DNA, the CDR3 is TGCGCCAGCAGGGACAGTCTTAATGAAAAACTGTTTTTT. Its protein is CASRDSLNEKLFF.

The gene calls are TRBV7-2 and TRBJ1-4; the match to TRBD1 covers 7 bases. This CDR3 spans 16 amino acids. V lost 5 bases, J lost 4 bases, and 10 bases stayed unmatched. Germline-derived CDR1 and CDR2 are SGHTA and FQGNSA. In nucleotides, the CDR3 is TGTGCCAGCAGCCTGGCGACAGGGTTCGGTAATGAAAAACTGTTTTTT. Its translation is CASSLATGFGNEKLFF.

The CDR3 loop reads CASSLAVSSTDTQYF. In DNA form, the CDR3 reads TGCGCCAGCAGCTTGGCAGTTTCTAGCACAGATACGCAGTATTTT. The chain couples TRBV5-1 to TRBJ2-3, with D unclear. Per germline, CDR1 SGHRS and CDR2 YFSETQ. The CDR3 is 15 amino acids. V gave up 0 bases and J gave up 0 bases, with 8 bases separating them.

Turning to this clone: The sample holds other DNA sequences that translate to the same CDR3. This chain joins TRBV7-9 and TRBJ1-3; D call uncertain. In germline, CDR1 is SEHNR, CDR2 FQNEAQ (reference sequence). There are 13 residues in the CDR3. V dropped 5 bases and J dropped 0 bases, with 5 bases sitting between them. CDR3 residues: CASSPDSGNTIYF. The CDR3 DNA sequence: TGTGCCAGCAGCCCAGACTCTGGAAACACCATATATTTT.